The clone carrying this T cell receptor (beta chain) has just one count. Antigen specificity is unknown. Assay: immunoSEQ multiplex PCR; the TCRdb copy retains only in-frame clones and omits some. The data contain 150,000 to 190,000 clones, about nine tenths of them singletons. This specimen belongs to a study of T cell responses to AZD1222 COVID-19 vaccine. The study's findings and limits: Among vaccine-associated CD4 TCRs, coverage spanned spike, with dominance at 160-218 and 743-854.

Between the trimmed V and J ends, which lost 3 bases and 4 bases, there was a span of 13 bases. CDR3 length: 14 amino acids. Germline V lookup: CDR1 SGDLS, CDR2 YYNGEE. The origin of this receptor is an adult in good health. The material was peripheral blood, obtained on day 0 of AZD1222 vaccination. The genes are TRBV9 and TRBJ1-1, with D perhaps TRBD1 (5 bases). This CDR3 is CASSAAGLGTEAFF. The CDR3 bases are TGTGCCAGCAGCGCCGCGGGGCTTGGCACTGAAGCTTTCTTT.